This is a list of T cell receptor beta chains from one sample in a study of CD8+ T cells in alopecia areata. TCRdb's copy holds only in-frame clones and misses some; the assay was immunoSEQ multiplex PCR. Counted here are roughly 250,000 clones, 45% to 70% occurring once; the ten biggest clones make up roughly 0.88%. This specimen was CD4+ T cells sorted from blood, taken at roughly week 52, from a patient treated with tofacitinib. These TCRs come from a human donor with alopecia areata. CDR3s include the opening cysteine and the closing phenylalanine or tryptophan. Not every row has a clone size; where given, it reads once, few, many or a size class.

V	J	size	CDR3
TRBV7-2	TRBJ1-5	many	CASSLVLQGGNQPQHF
TRBV7-7	TRBJ2-3	NA	CASSRDGDTQYF
TRBV25-1	TRBJ2-7	NA	CASATRASYEQYF
TRBV25-1	TRBJ1-2	NA	CASSPAGTGYTF
TRBV21-1	TRBJ2-7	few	CASSKVEQYF
TRBV27	TRBJ2-7	once	CASSSIDSGEQYF
TRBV27	TRBJ1-5	NA	CASSPVHQPQHF
TRBV7-2	TRBJ1-4	few	CASSLFVVDEKLFF
TRBV11-2	TRBJ2-5	once	CASSRGQQETQYF
TRBV30	TRBJ1-6	NA	CAWRGVNSPLHF
TRBV29-1	TRBJ2-7	NA	CSVGGGSYEQYF
TRBV7-3	TRBJ1-6	NA	CASSSGTDNSPLHF
TRBV2	TRBJ1-2	few	CASSDPGLSAQGYTF
TRBV5-4	TRBJ1-6	NA	CASSLARGNDYNSPLHF
TRBV7-7	TRBJ2-5	NA	CASSSTGGGQETQYF
TRBV5-1	TRBJ2-7	NA	CASSSGRGYEQYF
TRBV6-1	TRBJ2-2	few	CASSAQGNGGELFF
TRBV30	TRBJ1-1	NA	CAWRVPRTLNTEAFF
TRBV5-1	TRBJ1-1	few	CASSSGWSTEAFF
TRBV5-1	TRBJ1-5	NA	CASSLDGVSGNQPQHF
TRBV2	TRBJ2-2	NA	CASRNTGELFF
TRBV4-1	TRBJ1-4	NA	CASSQFYQGRGNEKLFF
TRBV14	TRBJ1-1	NA	CASSQDSRDTEAFF
TRBV29-1	TRBJ2-5	NA	CSVEDTGKGETQYF
TRBV7-9	TRBJ2-1	few	CASSSGQTSYNEQFF
TRBV5-1	TRBJ2-3	NA	CASSPGRGAGTDTQYF
TRBV6-5	TRBJ1-1	NA	CASSYLSTGPTEAFF
TRBV5-1	TRBJ2-3	NA	CASSQGPGTDTQYF
TRBV2	TRBJ1-2	NA	CASNGNYGYTF
TRBV2	TRBJ1-6	NA	CASSMGPEGNSPLHF
TRBV7-9	TRBJ2-4	NA	CASSLVQGVLNIQYF
TRBV5-1	TRBJ2-1	NA	CASSVNYNEQFF
TRBV7-2	TRBJ1-2	NA	CASSFGTGHYGYTF
TRBV30	TRBJ2-1	NA	CAWSARGGNEQFF
TRBV4-3	TRBJ1-1	NA	CASSQDLQGRWTEAFF
TRBV2	TRBJ2-6	NA	CASTRDVGSGANVLTF